The T cell receptor (beta chain) described here comes from a study of cytomegalovirus exposure and HLA in healthy donors. Germline V CDR1 and CDR2: MGHRA, YSYEKL. The CDR3 is 14 amino acids. V was pared by 6 bases and J by 4 bases, with 3 bases of the junction left unmatched. With respect to this clone: What it binds is not known.

The study ran its PCR with 60 Vbeta and 13 Jbeta primers. The assay was immunoSEQ multiplex PCR, and TCRdb's table has in-frame clones only and misses some. The repertoire holds under 250,000 clones, with around 81% as singletons. Findings of the study overall: As a later analysis showed, a missense DCLRE1C variant was linked to trimming of TCR beta V- and J-genes.

The chain is built from TRBV4-1 and TRBJ2-3; 11 nucleotides agree with TRBD2. This receptor was identified in a woman aged 55 to 70 in good health and CMV-seropositive. What was sequenced was PBMCs. The CDR3 sequence: CASRLLAGADTQYF. The CDR3 DNA follows: TGCGCCAGCAGGCTACTAGCGGGAGCAGATACGCAGTATTTT.